Below, 5 T cell receptor beta chains from the same sample are listed, as sequenced in a study of T-cell memory formation after mild COVID-19. MiXCR was run by TCRdb on the 5' RACE reads, yielding one entry per CDR3 protein. The sample carries hundreds of thousands of distinct CDR3 sequences, about 20% recorded once. The sample comprised PBMCs or a T cell subset sorted from them (not recorded which). These receptors were collected from an adult woman who had mild COVID-19 (a few samples of this study predate the infection). Cell type and time point are not known.

This clonotype has a handful of counts. The chain employs TRBV6-2 or TRBV6-3 and TRBJ2-7, with TRBD1 identical over 7 bases. Losses at the gene ends were 8 bases for V and 4 bases for J; bases not matched to a gene: 8. The CDR3 extends over 13 amino acids. CDR1 MNHEY and CDR2 SVGEGT come from the germline V gene. The CDR3 spells CASGRGLKYEQYF. The DNA of the CDR3 is TGTGCCAGCGGTAGGGGGCTGAAGTACGAGCAGTACTTC.

This chain joins TRBV5-1 and TRBJ2-5; possibly TRBD1 for D (5 bases). CDR1 is SGHRS and CDR2 is YFSETQ in the germline V gene. V lost 3 bases to trimming and J lost 5 bases, with 20 bases between them. The CDR3 has 16 residues. The CDR3 loop reads CASSSIPGIPEETQYF. As DNA, the CDR3 is TGCGCCAGCAGCTCCATCCCAGGGATCCCGGAGGAGACCCAGTACTTC.

The gene calls are TRBV15 and TRBJ1-2, with D maybe TRBD1 (5 bases). The CDR3 length is 16 residues. Germline lookup yields CDR1 LNHNV and CDR2 YYDKDF (reference sequence). V gave up 0 bases and J gave up 4 bases, with 15 bases separating them. The CDR3 nucleotides are TGTGCCACCAGCAGAGAAAGTGGGGGACCCATCTATGGCTACACCTTC. Its translation: CATSRESGGPIYGYTF.

This rearrangement joins TRBV12-3 or TRBV12-4 to TRBJ1-5, with unresolved D. With 3 bases removed from V and 9 bases from J, the gap between germline ends came to 12 bases. The CDR3 totals 13 residues. CDR3 amino acids: CASSFEFEVPQHF. CDR3 nucleotide sequence: TGTGCCAGCAGTTTTGAGTTCGAAGTGCCCCAGCATTTT.

This clonotype was counted at least ten times. The chain uses TRBV7-9 and TRBJ2-3; 11 nucleotides line up with TRBD2. CDR3 length: 16 amino acids. Unmatched junction bases numbered 4, after V lost 1 base and J lost 4 bases. The germline V gene encodes CDR1 SEHNR and CDR2 FQNEAQ (reference sequence). The CDR3 sequence is CASSLVLAGGSDTQYF. The DNA of the CDR3 is TGTGCCAGCAGCTTAGTTCTAGCGGGAGGTTCAGATACGCAGTATTTT.